This entry lists 11 T cell receptor beta chains sequenced from one sample in a study of CD8+ T cells in alopecia areata. Indicated treatment: oral pan-JAK inhibitor, 5-10 mg twice daily. Sequencing relied on a cDNA template that was reverse transcribed from extracted RNA. TCRdb's copy holds only in-frame clones and misses some; the assay was immunoSEQ multiplex PCR. In the table there are roughly 210,000 clones, around 43% of which are singletons. The sequencing used CD4+ T cells sorted from blood, collected between weeks 36 and 40, from a patient treated with tofacitinib. These receptors came from a human donor with alopecia areata.

The chain has TRBV7-2 and TRBJ2-1; TRBD2 aligns across 7 bases. Germline assignment: CDR1 SGHTA and CDR2 FQGNSA. There are 15 residues in the CDR3. After removal of 0 bases from V and 7 bases from J, the junction contained 6 bases not matched to a gene. As DNA, the CDR3 is TGTGCCAGCAGCTTAGCGGGAGGGCCGAGGAATGAGCAGTTCTTC. Protein sequence: CASSLAGGPRNEQFF.

The rearrangement joins TRBV19 to TRBJ2-2; 7 bases fit TRBD2. This CDR3 is 15 amino acids long. J lost 4 bases, V lost 10 bases, and 12 bases had no gene match. In germline, CDR1 is LNHDA, CDR2 SQIVND (reference sequence). CDR3 residues: CATSSGGGITGELFF. In DNA, the CDR3 is TGTGCCACCTCTTCGGGAGGTGGAATCACCGGGGAGCTGTTTTTT.

The chain joins TRBV9 to TRBJ2-7; maybe TRBD2 (5 bases). The CDR3 length is 14 residues. The germline V gene has CDR1 SGDLS and CDR2 YYNGEE. The V and J ends lost 0 bases and 4 bases respectively, with 11 bases between them. The CDR3 here is CASSVAEGRYEQYF. The CDR3 DNA reads as TGTGCCAGCAGCGTAGCTGAGGGAAGGTACGAGCAGTACTTC.

V usage is TRBV7-8 and J usage is TRBJ1-1; D remains unclear. V was trimmed by 7 bases and J by 11 bases, leaving 14 bases between them. CDR1 and CDR2 (germline): SGHVS, FQNEAQ. The CDR3 extends over 11 amino acids. CDR3 DNA sequence: TGTGCCAGCACCCCCGGTGGGCGGGCTTTCTTT. Its protein product is CASTPGGRAFF.

This rearrangement joins TRBV4-1 to TRBJ2-7, with 10 bases that match TRBD2. The V and J ends lost 1 base and 2 bases, in that order; junction bases with no gene match: 8. This CDR3 is 17 amino acids long. Germline V gene data show CDR1 as MGHRA and CDR2 as YSYEKL. CDR3 nucleotide sequence: TGCGCCAGCAGCCAAGTGGCTAGCGGGAGACTCACCTACGAGCAGTACTTC. This encodes CASSQVASGRLTYEQYF.

This clone was counted a few times. V gene TRBV19 combines with J gene TRBJ2-3, with TRBD1 matching 7 bases. Looked up from germline, CDR1 is LNHDA and CDR2 is SQIVND (reference sequence). The CDR3 contains 17 residues. V gave up 7 bases and J gave up 2 bases; unmatched junction bases: 15. The CDR3 is CASTAMGTGVHTDTQYF. The CDR3 coding sequence is TGTGCCAGTACCGCCATGGGCACAGGGGTCCACACAGATACGCAGTATTTT.

The rearrangement links TRBV29-1 to TRBJ1-4, with TRBD1 matching 8 bases. The CDR3 length is 13 residues. J was trimmed by 2 bases and V by 5 bases; bases with no gene match: 1. Germline V gene data show CDR1 as SQVTM and CDR2 as ANQGSEA. In DNA form, the CDR3 reads TGCAGCGTTAGGACAGGGACTAATGAAAAACTGTTTTTT. Translated: CSVRTGTNEKLFF. Complete variable domain (other parts from reference TRBV29-1 and TRBJ1-4): SAVISQKPSRDICQRGTSLTIQCQVDSQVTMMFWYRQQPGQSLTLIATANQGSEATYESGFVIDKFPISRPNLTFSTLTVSNMSPEDSSIYLCSVRTGTNEKLFFGSGTQLSVL.

This rearrangement joins TRBV18 to TRBJ2-1, with a possible D match to TRBD2 (5 bases). This CDR3 region has 13 residues. Per the germline V gene, CDR1 is KGHSH and CDR2 is LQKENI. V lost 6 bases to trimming and J lost 9 bases, with 15 bases between them. Here the CDR3 reads CASSRYQEVEQFF. DNA of the CDR3: TGTGCCAGCTCGCGGTATCAGGAGGTTGAGCAGTTCTTC.

This clone has just a few counts. This sequence joins TRBV7-2 and TRBJ2-2; 8 bases map to TRBD2. CDR1 and CDR2 from the germline V gene are SGHTA and FQGNSA. Trimming at V came to 1 base and at J to 5 bases, leaving 12 bases not matched to a gene. There are 18 residues in the CDR3. CDR3 bases: TGTGCCAGCAGCTTAGAGGCCCCTAGCGGGCGATTTACCGGGGAGCTGTTTTTT. This encodes CASSLEAPSGRFTGELFF.

The chain employs TRBV4-1 and TRBJ2-1; 11 bases line up with TRBD2. Germline CDR1 reads MGHRA; CDR2 reads YSYEKL. This CDR3 region has 18 residues. J gave up 4 bases and V 2 bases, and 10 bases lay outside the gene matches. The CDR3 sequence is CASSQRGPGTSGYNEQFF. CDR3 nucleotide sequence: TGCGCCAGCAGCCAAAGGGGGCCGGGGACTAGCGGTTACAATGAGCAGTTCTTC.

This clone was picked up a small number of times. The V and J genes are TRBV14 and TRBJ1-2; 11 positions agree with TRBD1. The ends lost 2 bases at V and 5 bases at J; junction bases unmatched: 10. This CDR3 has 17 amino acids. CDR1 SGHDN and CDR2 FVKESK come from the germline V gene. CDR3 DNA sequence: TGTGCCAGCAGCCAAACCGGACAGGGGGCATGGGTGTATGGCTACACCTTC. The encoded protein is CASSQTGQGAWVYGYTF.